The entry below gives a single T cell receptor beta chain sequence along with its context. Its antigen is not identified. The data belong to a study of shared clonotypes between healthy human individuals. The wider study: Aged between 18 and 49, the donors were two women and a few men. Each donor contributed plates that comprised three CD4 naive, three CD4 memory, two CD8 naive and one CD8 memory. Points from the study as a whole: When compared with the clonotypes that were shared by all four sorted-subset donors, the non-shared clonotypes turned out to have lower generation probabilities. Clonotypes that were shared across a handful of donors made up approximately 5.1% of naive CD4 clonotypes.

TCRdb's table, derived via immunoSEQ multiplex PCR, lists solely in-frame clones and lacks some. The sample includes around 1.5 million clones, approximately 98% seen only once; the top ten take less than 0.55%. Sequencing was done on a sample of naive CD4+ T cells sorted from blood. This sample's subset: CD45RA+ positively selected. This sequence was found in a man aged 30-40 years in good health.

CDR3 nucleotide sequence: TGTGCCAGCAGCCCCTGGTGGGGTGGGCAGGGGGCTTCGGAGCAGTACTTC. This sequence encodes CASSPWWGGQGASEQYF. The chain joins TRBV7-2 to TRBJ2-7; 8 nucleotides match TRBD1. CDR3 length equals 17 residues. Per germline, CDR1 SGHTA and CDR2 FQGNSA. Unmatched junction bases numbered 19, after V lost 5 bases and J lost 7 bases.